A selection of T cell receptor beta chains follows, all from one sample in a study of CD8 T cells in Susac syndrome. TCRdb passed the immunoSEQ multiplex PCR reads through MiXCR, listing each CDR3 protein once. The repertoire consists of fewer than 350,000 distinct CDR3 sequences, with about 88% occurring once and the leading ten covering 0.18%. The sequencing sample was made of CD8+ T cells from PBMCs. The receptor set was obtained from a human donor with multiple sclerosis. CDR3s include the opening cysteine and the closing phenylalanine or tryptophan. D genes are given only for firm matches. Part of the rows lack a size; the others show once, few, many or a class for expanded clones.

D gene,V gene,J gene,clone size,CDR3 DNA,CDR3 protein
TRBD1,TRBV27,TRBJ2-7,NA,TGTGCCAGCAGTCCTCGGACAGGGACCTACGAGCAGTACTTC,CASSPRTGTYEQYF
NA,TRBV27,TRBJ2-7,NA,TGTGCCAGCAGTTGGGGGGCAGGGTACGAGCAGTACTTC,CASSWGAGYEQYF
TRBD1,TRBV12-3/TRBV12-4,TRBJ1-4,NA,TGTGCCGTCCGGATTTCGGGACAGCTTAATGAAAAACTGTTTTTT,CAVRISGQLNEKLFF
NA,TRBV19,TRBJ1-5,NA,TGTGCCAGTAGTTATAGCCGTAATCAGCCCCAGCATTTT,CASSYSRNQPQHF
TRBD1,TRBV6-1,TRBJ1-1,NA,TGTGCCAGCAGGAGCGGACAGGCTCCGAACACTGAAGCTTTCTTT,CASRSGQAPNTEAFF
TRBD1,TRBV10-3,TRBJ2-7,NA,TGTGCCATCAGTTCGGGACAGATCTCCTACGAGCAGTACTTC,CAISSGQISYEQYF
NA,TRBV27,TRBJ2-1,once,TGTGCCAGCAGTACCTTAGGAGGGGGTAAAAATGAGCAGTTCTTC,CASSTLGGGKNEQFF
NA,TRBV12-3/TRBV12-4,TRBJ1-4,NA,TGTGCCAGCGCCGGCGGAGAAAAACTGTTTTTT,CASAGGEKLFF
TRBD1,TRBV6-4,TRBJ2-3,NA,TGTGCCAGCAGTGGGACAGGGGACGGGGGAGATACGCAGTATTTT,CASSGTGDGGDTQYF
NA,TRBV11-2,TRBJ2-1,NA,TGTGCCAGCAGCTCCACCAGGGACAATGAGCAGTTCTTC,CASSSTRDNEQFF
NA,TRBV19,TRBJ2-7,NA,TGTGCCAGTAGTATCGGGACACAGATTACCTACGAGCAGTACTTC,CASSIGTQITYEQYF
NA,TRBV29-1,TRBJ2-7,NA,TGCAGCGTTTCTGGGACCCCCTACGAGCAGTACTTC,CSVSGTPYEQYF
TRBD1,TRBV3-1,TRBJ2-7,NA,TGTGCCAGCAGCCAAGGCCCGGGACAGGGGGCCGAGCAGTACTTC,CASSQGPGQGAEQYF
NA,TRBV6-5,TRBJ2-5,once,TGTGCCAGCAGTTATGTTAGCGGAACCCAAGAGACCCAGTACTTC,CASSYVSGTQETQYF
TRBD2,TRBV10-3,TRBJ2-1,NA,TGTGCCATCAGTGGGCGGGAGAAGGGGTACAATGAGCAGTTCTTC,CAISGREKGYNEQFF
NA,TRBV20-1,TRBJ1-6,NA,TGCAGTGCTAGGACTACAGGGCGCGAGGCACCCCTCCACTTT,CSARTTGREAPLHF
NA,TRBV5-6,TRBJ2-7,NA,TGTGCCAGCAGCTTGGGAGGGGACGGCTACGAGCAGTACTTC,CASSLGGDGYEQYF
TRBD2,TRBV28,TRBJ2-1,NA,TGTGCCAGCAGTAAAGGACTAGCGGGATTAAATGAGCAGTTCTTC,CASSKGLAGLNEQFF
NA,TRBV6-2/TRBV6-3,TRBJ1-5,NA,TGTGCCAGCAGTTACTCGTTGTGGGGCCATGCCCCCAATCAGCCCCAGCATTTT,CASSYSLWGHAPNQPQHF
TRBD2,TRBV10-3,TRBJ2-1,NA,TGTGCCATCAGTGAGAGCGGGGGTGTTAATGAGCAGTTCTTC,CAISESGGVNEQFF
TRBD1,TRBV9,TRBJ2-7,NA,TGTGCCAGCAGCGAGCAGGGGGAAGGTTCCTACGAGCAGTACTTC,CASSEQGEGSYEQYF
NA,TRBV9,TRBJ1-1,NA,TGTGCCAGCAGCGTAGCCACAGGGATGGACACTGAAGCTTTCTTT,CASSVATGMDTEAFF
NA,TRBV7-2,TRBJ1-3,NA,TGTGCCAGCAGCTTGTCTCAGGGTTCGTGGCCAGGAAACACCATATATTTT,CASSLSQGSWPGNTIYF
TRBD1,TRBV20-1,TRBJ2-5,NA,TGCAGTGCCGGAGGGGACAGGGGAGGCGTAGGGTTAACTGAAGAGACCCAGTACTTC,CSAGGDRGGVGLTEETQYF
TRBD2,TRBV25-1,TRBJ2-7,NA,TGTGCCAGCAGTTCCCAAGGACTAGCGGGATACGAGCAGTACTTC,CASSSQGLAGYEQYF
TRBD1,TRBV28,TRBJ1-1,NA,TGTGCCAGCACCCCCACGGGACAGGGAGGAATGAACACTGAAGCTTTCTTT,CASTPTGQGGMNTEAFF
NA,TRBV7-2,TRBJ2-7,NA,TGTGCCAGCAGCTCCAGGCGTTTTGGCTACGAGCAGTACTTC,CASSSRRFGYEQYF
TRBD2,TRBV20-1,TRBJ2-1,NA,TGCAGTGCCGGATCCCTATTCTTAGCGGGGAGCTCCTACAATGAGCAGTTCTTC,CSAGSLFLAGSSYNEQFF
NA,TRBV23-1,TRBJ2-7,NA,TGCGCCAGCAGTCAATCCCTTAAAAGAAACAGGGGAGGCTACGAGCAGTACTTC,CASSQSLKRNRGGYEQYF
NA,TRBV19,TRBJ2-1,NA,TGTGCCAGTAGTATGGGGCGGGCGAGTGAGCAGTTCTTC,CASSMGRASEQFF
TRBD1,TRBV27,TRBJ2-5,NA,TGTGCCAGCAGTCCCATGGACAGGATCAGGGAGACCCAGTACTTC,CASSPMDRIRETQYF
NA,TRBV2,TRBJ2-7,NA,TGTGCCAGCAGTGTGATGTGGACCTACGAGCAGTACTTC,CASSVMWTYEQYF
NA,TRBV6-5,TRBJ2-6,few,TGTGCTAGCACCCCCCGGGGGGCCGGGGCCAACGTCCTGACTTTC,CASTPRGAGANVLTF
TRBD2,TRBV3-1,TRBJ2-2,NA,TGTGCCAGCAGCCAATTCCGCCCTGGACTAGGCGCCGGGGAGCTGTTTTTT,CASSQFRPGLGAGELFF
TRBD2,TRBV20-1,TRBJ2-1,once,TGCAGTGCTAGAGATTGGCGGGGGGCAAACTACAATGAGCAGTTCTTC,CSARDWRGANYNEQFF
NA,TRBV4-1,TRBJ2-7,NA,TGCGCCAGCAGCCAACACCTTTCCTCCTACGAGCAGTACTTC,CASSQHLSSYEQYF
NA,TRBV5-4,TRBJ1-4,NA,TGTGCCAGCAGCGAGGGGTGGGGAAATGAAAAACTGTTTTTT,CASSEGWGNEKLFF
NA,TRBV7-9,TRBJ2-1,NA,TGTGCCAGCAGCTTAGGATTCGGCAGGGAGGAGCAGTTCTTC,CASSLGFGREEQFF
NA,TRBV5-1,TRBJ2-1,NA,TGCGCCAGCAGCACCAGCAGGAGCTCCTACAATGAGCAGTTCTTC,CASSTSRSSYNEQFF
NA,TRBV9,TRBJ2-1,NA,TGTGCCAGCAGCGACCAGGGTGAAGCCTACAATGAGCAGTTCTTC,CASSDQGEAYNEQFF
NA,TRBV7-9,TRBJ2-7,NA,TGTGCCAGCAGCTTAGTAGCGGACTTCTCCTACGAGCAGTACTTC,CASSLVADFSYEQYF
NA,TRBV29-1,TRBJ1-4,NA,TGCAGCGTTGAGGCAGGGGATGGAGAAAAACTGTTTTTT,CSVEAGDGEKLFF
TRBD1,TRBV7-9,TRBJ2-7,NA,TGTGCCAGCACCTCCGGGACAGTCGATATTGGGCAGTACTTC,CASTSGTVDIGQYF
TRBD1,TRBV27,TRBJ1-2,NA,TGTGCCAGCAGTTTGGGGACGACAGGGAACTATGGCTACACCTTC,CASSLGTTGNYGYTF
TRBD2,TRBV29-1,TRBJ2-2,NA,TGCAGCGTTGAAGATCTATCGGGGGGAGTAACCGGGGAGCTGTTTTTT,CSVEDLSGGVTGELFF
NA,TRBV12-5,TRBJ2-3,NA,TGTGCTAGTGGCGTCACACTCACAGATACGCAGTATTTT,CASGVTLTDTQYF